This T cell receptor (beta chain) is from a study of blood T cells in healthy people across ages. Study context: The capture of about one barcoded beta molecule per two T cells was achieved by template switching. Whole-study results and caveats: Bulk PBMC profiling left naive and antigen-experienced comparisons inconclusive. Changes seen in expanded clonotypes were possibly confounded by donor CMV status left unknown.

Notes on this clonotype: Its antigen is not known.

A second PCR of about 7 to 12 cycles used a sample-barcoded 5' primer and a J-beta primer mix. TCRdb re-derived calls from the 5' RACE reads in MiXCR, one entry per CDR3 protein. The table records some 1.7 million distinct CDR3 sequences, 25% to 30% of them present only once. The CDR3 has 14 amino acids. The junction had 7 bases not matched to a gene; V was cut back by 2 bases and J by 6 bases. Germline lookup yields CDR1 SGHTA and CDR2 FQGNSA. This chain joins TRBV7-2 and TRBJ2-7; 7 positions agree with TRBD2. The sample comprised blood. The origin of this receptor is a woman aged 25-40 years in good health. CDR3 DNA: TGTGCCAGCAGCTTACCCGGGGGGATCCGCGAGCAGTACTTC. Encoded protein: CASSLPGGIREQYF.